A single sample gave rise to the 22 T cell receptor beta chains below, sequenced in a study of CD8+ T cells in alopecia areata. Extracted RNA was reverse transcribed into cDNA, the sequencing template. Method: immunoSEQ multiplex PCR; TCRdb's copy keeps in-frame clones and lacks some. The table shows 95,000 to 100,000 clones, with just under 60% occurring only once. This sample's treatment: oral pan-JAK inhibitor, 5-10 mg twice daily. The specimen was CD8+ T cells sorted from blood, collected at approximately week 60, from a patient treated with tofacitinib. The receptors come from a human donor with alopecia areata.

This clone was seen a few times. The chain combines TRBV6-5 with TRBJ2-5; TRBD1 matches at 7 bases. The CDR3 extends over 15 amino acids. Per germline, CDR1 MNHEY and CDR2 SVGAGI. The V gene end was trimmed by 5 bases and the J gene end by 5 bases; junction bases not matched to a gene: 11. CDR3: CASSRRRDSQETQYF. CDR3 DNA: TGTGCCAGCAGTCGCCGACGGGACAGTCAGGAGACCCAGTACTTC.

CDR3 sequence: CASSRGLAGPPYEQYF. DNA of the CDR3: TGTGCCAGCTCACGGGGACTAGCGGGCCCCCCCTACGAGCAGTACTTC. The V call is TRBV18, the J call TRBJ2-7; 12 nucleotides align to TRBD2. Germline V lookup: CDR1 KGHSH, CDR2 LQKENI. This CDR3 region has 16 residues. With V trimmed by 4 bases and J by 2 bases, 6 bases remained unmatched.

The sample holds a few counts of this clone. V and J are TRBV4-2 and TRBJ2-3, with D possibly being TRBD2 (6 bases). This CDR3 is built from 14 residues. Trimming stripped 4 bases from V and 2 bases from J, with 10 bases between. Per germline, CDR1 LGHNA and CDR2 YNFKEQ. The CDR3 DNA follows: TGTGCCAGCAGCCCGACTAGAGACACAGATACGCAGTATTTT. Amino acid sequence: CASSPTRDTDTQYF.

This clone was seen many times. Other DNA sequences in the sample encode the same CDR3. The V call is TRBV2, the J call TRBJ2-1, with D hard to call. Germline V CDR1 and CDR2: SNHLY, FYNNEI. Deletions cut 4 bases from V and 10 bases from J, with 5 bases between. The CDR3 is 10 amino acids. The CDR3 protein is CASSGTEQFF. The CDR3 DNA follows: TGTGCCAGCAGTGGGACGGAGCAGTTCTTC.

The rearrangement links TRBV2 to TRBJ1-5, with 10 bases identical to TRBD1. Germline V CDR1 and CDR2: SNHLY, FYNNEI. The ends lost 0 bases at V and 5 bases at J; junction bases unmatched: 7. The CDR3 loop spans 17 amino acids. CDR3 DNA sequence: TGTGCCAGCAGTGAAGCCGGGACCGGACAGGGGGATCAGCCCCAGCATTTT. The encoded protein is CASSEAGTGQGDQPQHF.

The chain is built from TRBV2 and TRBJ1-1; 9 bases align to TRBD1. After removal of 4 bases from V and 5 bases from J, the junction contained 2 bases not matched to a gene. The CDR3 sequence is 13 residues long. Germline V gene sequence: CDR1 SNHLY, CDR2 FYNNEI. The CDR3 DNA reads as TGTGCCAGCAGTGCGGGACAGGGAACTGAAGCTTTCTTT. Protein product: CASSAGQGTEAFF.

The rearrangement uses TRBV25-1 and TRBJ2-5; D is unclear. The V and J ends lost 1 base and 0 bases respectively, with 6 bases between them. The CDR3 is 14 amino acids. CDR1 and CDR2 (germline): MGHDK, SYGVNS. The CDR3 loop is CASSEFVDQETQYF. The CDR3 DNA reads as TGTGCCAGCAGTGAATTCGTGGACCAAGAGACCCAGTACTTC.

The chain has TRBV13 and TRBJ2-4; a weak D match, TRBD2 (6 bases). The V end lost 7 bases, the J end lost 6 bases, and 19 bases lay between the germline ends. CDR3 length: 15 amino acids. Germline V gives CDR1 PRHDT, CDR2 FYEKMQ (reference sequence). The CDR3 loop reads CASTQRRRGINIQYF. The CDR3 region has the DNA TGTGCCAGCACCCAGAGGAGGCGGGGAATAAACATTCAGTACTTC.

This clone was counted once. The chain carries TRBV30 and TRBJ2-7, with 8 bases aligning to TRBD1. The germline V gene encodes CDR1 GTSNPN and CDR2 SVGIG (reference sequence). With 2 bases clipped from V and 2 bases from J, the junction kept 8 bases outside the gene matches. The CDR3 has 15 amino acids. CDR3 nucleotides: TGTGCCTGGAGTCCGGGACAGGAAATAACCTACGAGCAGTACTTC. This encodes CAWSPGQEITYEQYF.

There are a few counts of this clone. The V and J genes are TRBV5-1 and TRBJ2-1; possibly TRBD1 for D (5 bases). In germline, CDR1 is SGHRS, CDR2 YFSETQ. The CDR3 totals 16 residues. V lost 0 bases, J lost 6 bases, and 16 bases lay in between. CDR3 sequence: CASSLVRVRVSNEQFF. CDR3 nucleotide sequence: TGCGCCAGCAGCTTGGTCCGCGTCAGGGTAAGCAATGAGCAGTTCTTC.

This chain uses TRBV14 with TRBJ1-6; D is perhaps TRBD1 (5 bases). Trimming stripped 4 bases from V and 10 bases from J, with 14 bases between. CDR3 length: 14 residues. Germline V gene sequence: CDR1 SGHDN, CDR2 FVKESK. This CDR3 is CASSPQGLWSPLHF. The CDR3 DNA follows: TGTGCCAGCAGCCCCCAGGGTTTGTGGTCACCCCTCCACTTT.

The DNA for the CDR3 is TGCGCCAGCAGCTTCACATACCTAGCGGGGGGGCTCGCCGGGGAGCTGTTTTTT. This sequence encodes CASSFTYLAGGLAGELFF. The genes are TRBV5-1 and TRBJ2-2; 12 bases line up with TRBD2. This CDR3 is 18 amino acids long. V shed 2 bases, J shed 6 bases, and the junction held 11 bases outside the gene matches. Germline CDR1 and CDR2: SGHRS and YFSETQ.

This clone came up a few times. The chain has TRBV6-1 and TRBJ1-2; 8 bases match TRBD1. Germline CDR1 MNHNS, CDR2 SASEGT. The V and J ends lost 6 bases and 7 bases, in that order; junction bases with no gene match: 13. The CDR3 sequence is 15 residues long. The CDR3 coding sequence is TGTGCCAGCAGACCCGTAGGACAGGGAGTCCCTGGCTACACCTTC. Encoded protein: CASRPVGQGVPGYTF.

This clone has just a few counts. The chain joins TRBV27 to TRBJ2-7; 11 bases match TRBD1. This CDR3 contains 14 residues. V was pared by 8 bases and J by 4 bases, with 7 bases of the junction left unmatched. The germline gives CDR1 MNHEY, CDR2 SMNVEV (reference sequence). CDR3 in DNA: TGTGCCAGCGGATCAGGACAGGGGGCTTACGAGCAGTACTTC. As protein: CASGSGQGAYEQYF.

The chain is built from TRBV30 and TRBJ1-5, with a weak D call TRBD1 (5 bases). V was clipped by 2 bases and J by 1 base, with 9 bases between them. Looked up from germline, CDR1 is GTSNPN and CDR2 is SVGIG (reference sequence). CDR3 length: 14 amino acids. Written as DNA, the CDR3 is TGTGCCTGGAGTCCAGGGCCCAGCAATCAGCCCCAGCATTTT. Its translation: CAWSPGPSNQPQHF. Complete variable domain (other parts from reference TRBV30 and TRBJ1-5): SQTIHQWPATLVQPVGSPLSLECTVEGTSNPNLYWYRQAAGRGLQLLFYSVGIGQISSEVPQNLSASRPQDRQFILSSKKLLLSDSGFYLCAWSPGPSNQPQHFGDGTRLSIL.

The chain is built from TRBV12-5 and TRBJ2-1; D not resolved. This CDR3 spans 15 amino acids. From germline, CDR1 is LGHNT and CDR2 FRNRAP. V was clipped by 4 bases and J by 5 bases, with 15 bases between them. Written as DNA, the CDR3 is TGTGCTAGTGGTTCAGACCCGGTCCGGAACAATGAGCAGTTCTTC. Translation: CASGSDPVRNNEQFF. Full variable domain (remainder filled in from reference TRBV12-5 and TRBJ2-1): DARVTQTPRHKVTEMGQEVTMRCQPILGHNTVFWYRQTMMQGLELLAYFRNRAPLDDSGMPKDRFSAEMPDATLATLKIQPSEPRDSAVYFCASGSDPVRNNEQFFGPGTRLTVL.

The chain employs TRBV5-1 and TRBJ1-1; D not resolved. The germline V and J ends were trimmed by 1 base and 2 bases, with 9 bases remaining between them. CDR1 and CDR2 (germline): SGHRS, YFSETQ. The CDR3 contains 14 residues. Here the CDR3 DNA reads TGCGCCAGCAGCTTGCGCAAACTCAACACTGAAGCTTTCTTT. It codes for CASSLRKLNTEAFF.

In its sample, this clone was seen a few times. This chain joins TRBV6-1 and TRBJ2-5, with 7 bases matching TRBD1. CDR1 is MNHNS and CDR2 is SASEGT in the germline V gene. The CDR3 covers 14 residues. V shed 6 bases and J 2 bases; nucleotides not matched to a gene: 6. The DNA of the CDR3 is TGTGCCAGCAGCCGTACAGGGGTTCAAGAGACCCAGTACTTC. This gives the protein CASSRTGVQETQYF.

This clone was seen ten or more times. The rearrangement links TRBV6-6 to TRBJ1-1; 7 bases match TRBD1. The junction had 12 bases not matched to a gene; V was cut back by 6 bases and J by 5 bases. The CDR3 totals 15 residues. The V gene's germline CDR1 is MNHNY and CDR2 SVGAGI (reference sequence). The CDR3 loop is CASSPFPTGRTEAFF. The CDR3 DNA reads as TGTGCCAGCAGCCCTTTCCCGACAGGGCGGACTGAAGCTTTCTTT.

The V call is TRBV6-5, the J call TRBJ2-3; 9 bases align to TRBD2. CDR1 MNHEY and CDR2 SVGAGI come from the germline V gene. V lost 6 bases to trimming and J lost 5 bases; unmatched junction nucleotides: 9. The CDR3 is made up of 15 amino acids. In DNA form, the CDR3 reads TGTGCCAGCAGGAACAGACTAGCGGTGGGAGATACGCAGTATTTT. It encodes CASRNRLAVGDTQYF.

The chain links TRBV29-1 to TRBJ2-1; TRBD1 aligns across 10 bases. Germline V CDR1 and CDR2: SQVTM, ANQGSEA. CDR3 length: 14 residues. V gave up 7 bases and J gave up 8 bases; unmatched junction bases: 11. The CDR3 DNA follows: TGCAGCGCACCACTCGGGACAGGGGATGATGAGCAGTTCTTC. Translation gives CSAPLGTGDDEQFF.

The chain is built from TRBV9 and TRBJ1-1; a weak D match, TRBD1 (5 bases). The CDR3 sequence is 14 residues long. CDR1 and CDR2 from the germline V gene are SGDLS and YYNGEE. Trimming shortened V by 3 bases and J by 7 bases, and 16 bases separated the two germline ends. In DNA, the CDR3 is TGTGCCAGCAGCGATCACGACAGTCTCGGTGAAGCTTTCTTT. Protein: CASSDHDSLGEAFF.